This T cell receptor beta chain was profiled in a study of blood T cell repertoires in COVID-19. Everyone who took part was 18 to 89 years old, and they came from about two dozen US areas. Which cohort a participant joined came from the clinical history participants gave. Clones were read by immunoSEQ multiplex PCR, and TCRdb kept only the in-frame ones, dropping some. Seen here are 300,000 to 350,000 clones, around 90% observed once, and the top ten hold over 3.5%. Germline CDR1 and CDR2: SGHDT and YYEEEE. V lost 0 bases to trimming and J lost 7 bases, with 11 bases between them. This CDR3 region has 15 residues.

Sequences were obtained from PBMCs or T cells enriched from blood (not recorded which). The clonotype comes from a young woman with acute COVID-19. The gene calls are TRBV5-6 and TRBJ1-6; TRBD1 is a possible D gene (5 bases). DNA for the CDR3: TGTGCCAGCAGCTTGGGGACAATCGCCAATTCACCCCTCCACTTT. Residues: CASSLGTIANSPLHF.